The 5 T cell receptor beta chains reported below all come from one sample, sequenced in a study of PD-1 blockade in classical Hodgkin lymphoma. Clones were sequenced by immunoSEQ multiplex PCR, and TCRdb holds only the in-frame ones, with some missing. Of 45,000 to 60,000 clones listed, 80% are singletons. Time point reported: cycle 4 day 1 (C4D1), after 6 weeks of nivolumab. All the patients suffered relapse after autologous stem cell transplantation, and brentuximab vedotin exposure differed. Sequences were derived from peripheral blood mononuclear cells (PBMCs), sampled before the fourth cycle of nivolumab. The receptors come from a human donor with classical Hodgkin lymphoma.

This chain connects TRBV27 to TRBJ2-7, with D possibly being TRBD2 (7 bases). Germline CDR1 and CDR2: MNHEY and SMNVEV (reference sequence). This CDR3 region has 15 residues. Trimming shortened V by 5 bases and J by 2 bases, and 16 bases separated the two germline ends. For the CDR3, the DNA is TGTGCCAGCAGTCCGCGAGCGGGACAAACCTACGAGCAGTACTTC. Translation: CASSPRAGQTYEQYF.

V and J are TRBV19 and TRBJ2-5; perhaps TRBD1 as D (6 bases). The CDR3 runs 15 residues. Per germline, CDR1 LNHDA and CDR2 SQIVND (reference sequence). V lost 5 bases and J 5 bases, leaving 18 bases between the germline ends. CDR3 nucleotides: TGTGCCAGTAGTCTCCATAAAACAGGGTCGGAGACCCAGTACTTC. It specifies CASSLHKTGSETQYF.

CDR3 DNA: TGTGCCAGCTCTCAACTAGCGGGAGGGAGCACAGATACGCAGTATTTT. Encoded protein: CASSQLAGGSTDTQYF. The J gene is TRBJ2-3, the V gene TRBV18, with TRBD2 identical over 13 bases. Germline values: CDR1 KGHSH, CDR2 LQKENI. Trimming removed 6 bases from V and 0 bases from J; junction bases left unmatched: 3. The CDR3 is 16 residues long.

This clone came up once. The chain joins TRBV5-1 to TRBJ1-6; 7 bases are a match to TRBD1. In germline, CDR1 is SGHRS, CDR2 YFSETQ. The CDR3 is made up of 14 amino acids. The V and J ends lost 0 bases and 10 bases, in that order; junction bases with no gene match: 4. CDR3 DNA: TGCGCCAGCAGCTTGGGGACAGGTTTGTCACCCCTCCACTTT. Its translation is CASSLGTGLSPLHF.

The V and J genes are TRBV10-2 and TRBJ1-2, with TRBD1 matching over 7 bases. CDR1 and CDR2 (germline): WSHSY, SAAADI. The CDR3 covers 13 residues. With 6 bases clipped from V and 4 bases from J, the junction kept 5 bases outside the gene matches. The CDR3 nucleotides are TGCGCCAGCAGACCCGGACAGGCCTATGGCTACACCTTC. Its protein is CASRPGQAYGYTF.